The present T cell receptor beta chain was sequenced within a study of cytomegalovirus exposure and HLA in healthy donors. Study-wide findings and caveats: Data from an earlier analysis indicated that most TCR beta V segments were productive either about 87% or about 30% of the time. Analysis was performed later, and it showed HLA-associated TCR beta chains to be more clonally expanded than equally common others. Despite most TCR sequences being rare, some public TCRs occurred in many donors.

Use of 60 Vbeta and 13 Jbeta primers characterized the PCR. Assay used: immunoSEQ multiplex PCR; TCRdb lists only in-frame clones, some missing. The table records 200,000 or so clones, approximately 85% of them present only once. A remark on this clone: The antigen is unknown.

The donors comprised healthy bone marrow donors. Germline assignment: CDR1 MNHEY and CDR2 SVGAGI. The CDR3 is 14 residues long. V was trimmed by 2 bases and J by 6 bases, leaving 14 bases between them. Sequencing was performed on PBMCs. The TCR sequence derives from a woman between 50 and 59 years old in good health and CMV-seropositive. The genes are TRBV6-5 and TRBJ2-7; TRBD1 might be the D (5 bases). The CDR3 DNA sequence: TGTGCCAGCAGTTACCTTAAAGACAGTAGCGAGCAGTACTTC. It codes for CASSYLKDSSEQYF.